This T cell receptor beta chain was sequenced during a study of cytomegalovirus exposure and HLA in healthy donors (dated by TCRdb to about 2017). With respect to the entire study: According to a later analysis, one platform produced both the roughly 120 validation repertoires and the roughly 640 repertoires of the first cohort. The study combined high-throughput TCR immunosequencing, statistical association of individual TCRs with disease status, and machine learning to predict cytomegalovirus infection status. Besides the first cohort of approximately 710 subjects, a separate validation cohort made up of roughly 120 different subjects was used. The aim of the study was to test whether cataloging public T cell receptors could identify signatures of past pathogen exposure. General conclusions and limits of the study: In vitro tests confirmed that a few of the cytomegalovirus-associated TCR beta chains recognize cytomegalovirus antigens. Subsequent analysis determined that TCRs grouped into clusters in the first cohort also showed a tendency toward co-occurrence across the roughly 120 validation repertoires, and approximately 93% of cluster scores exceeded 0. The study listed 150 to 200 TCR beta chains as associated with cytomegalovirus. In both the original and validation cohorts, the classifier was reported to diagnose cytomegalovirus status with high specificity and sensitivity. Across donors, most TCR sequences were observed very rarely, whereas some public TCRs were present in many individuals. The validation cohort had no HLA typing available for a later analysis, so co-occurrence within that cohort was assessed over all 130 or so repertoires. It was suggested by the authors that the approach could potentially be generalized to other disease states and immunological phenotypes.

The library came from the immunoSEQ multiplex PCR assay. The original pipeline was this. A statistical classification framework was built to diagnose cytomegalovirus status from the catalog of TCR beta chain sequences. TCRdb limited this immuneACCESS table to in-frame rearrangements with V and J called. A share of clones is missing; checked studies link under half to unresolved V genes, and the rest is unexplained. From that table come the V and J calls and clone size; the DNA was used to work out D and trimming. The sample yields under 95,000 clones; around 90% were counted once. Approximately 2% of the sample belongs to the ten largest clones. The donors belonged to the validation cohort of over a hundred subjects, which was separate from the approximately 680-subject first cohort. Notes on this clone: Its antigen is still unknown. Base-call qualities are not available, and no considerably larger clone is one nucleotide away.

V is reduced by 2 bases and J by 11 bases, leaving a spacing of 10 bases between them. The germline V gene specifies MNHNS as CDR1 and SASEGT as CDR2. The CDR3 has 12 amino acids, counting the end cysteine and phenylalanine. Only the CDR3 DNA stays, 36 bases, in frame from base 1. The specimen sequenced was PBMCs. Rearrangement joined TRBV6-1 to TRBJ2-1, with an unclear D gene assignment. This receptor was taken from a man in his thirties or forties in good health and CMV-seronegative. The DNA reads as follows: TGTGCCAGCAGTGAACTAGGTCGCCAGCAGTTCTTC. Its coded protein is CASSELGRQQFF.